The rows below give T cell receptor beta chains drawn from one sample of a study of T cells in Graves' hyperthyroidism and ophthalmopathy. TCRdb reprocessed the multiplex PCR reads with MiXCR, giving one entry per CDR3 protein. The table shows about 640,000 distinct CDR3 sequences, with around 20% occurring only once. Sequenced material: blood. The receptors shown here come from a man younger than 45 with Graves' ophthalmopathy. Each CDR3 is given with its conserved first and last residue. Each record gives: CDR3 protein, CDR3 DNA, CDR3 length, D gene, V gene, J gene, clone size. A D gene is named only where the DNA matches it firmly. Expanded clones are given a class, and other clones once, few, many or no size at all.

CASSLDYEDTQYF	TGTGCCAGCAGCTTAGATTACGAAGATACGCAGTATTTT	13	-	TRBV11-2	TRBJ2-3	many
CSAREREGISNEQFF	TGCAGTGCTAGAGAGCGGGAGGGAATTAGCAATGAGCAGTTCTTC	15	TRBD2	TRBV20-1	TRBJ2-1	-
CASSPTTNYGYTF	TGTGCCAGCAGTCCAACCACTAACTATGGCTACACCTTC	13	-	TRBV28	TRBJ1-2	few
CSARDRGTAYEQYF	TGCAGTGCTAGAGATCGCGGAACCGCCTACGAGCAGTACTTC	14	-	TRBV20-1	TRBJ2-7	many
CASSRTGMVEAGVTRSYNEQFF	TGTGCCAGCAGCCGGACAGGGATGGTTGAAGCGGGAGTGACAAGGTCCTACAATGAGCAGTTCTTC	22	-	TRBV7-2	TRBJ2-1	-
CASSSPLTGGGDTQYF	TGTGCCAGCAGTTCCCCCCTGACAGGGGGGGGAGATACGCAGTATTTT	16	TRBD1	TRBV28	TRBJ2-3	many
CASSAQPSGTSGTDTQYF	TGTGCCAGCAGCGCCCAGCCTTCCGGGACTAGCGGCACAGATACGCAGTATTTT	18	TRBD2	TRBV7-3	TRBJ2-3	-
CASSNDRNQPQHF	TGTGCCAGCTCAAATGACCGGAATCAGCCCCAGCATTTT	13	-	TRBV18	TRBJ1-5	many
CASSPPGTEYGYTF	TGTGCCAGCAGTCCTCCAGGGACGGAATATGGCTACACCTTC	14	-	TRBV12-3/TRBV12-4	TRBJ1-2	many
CASSQDPDYSNEQFF	TGCGCCAGCAGCCAAGACCCTGACTACAGCAATGAGCAGTTCTTC	15	-	TRBV4-3	TRBJ2-1	few
CSVQQESNQPQHF	TGCAGCGTACAACAGGAGAGCAATCAGCCCCAGCATTTT	13	-	TRBV29-1	TRBJ1-5	few
CASSLDSASLEAFF	TGTGCCAGCAGCTTGGACAGCGCTTCCCTTGAAGCTTTCTTT	14	-	TRBV9	TRBJ1-1	-
CASSAQPSLPPSGKETQYF	TGTGCCAGTAGTGCCCAACCCTCCCTTCCCCCTAGCGGGAAAGAGACCCAGTACTTC	19	TRBD2	TRBV19	TRBJ2-5	-
CASGADSSTDTQYF	TGTGCCAGCGGGGCGGATTCTAGCACAGATACGCAGTATTTT	14	-	TRBV11-2	TRBJ2-3	many
CASSFADRLTGELFF	TGTGCCAGCAGCTTTGCAGATCGCCTCACCGGGGAGCTGTTTTTT	15	-	TRBV11-2	TRBJ2-2	many
CASSSGWGTGYEQYF	TGTGCCAGCAGTTCAGGATGGGGAACGGGATACGAGCAGTACTTC	15	-	TRBV7-9	TRBJ2-7	few
CASSIDSLNTEAFF	TGTGCCAGTAGTATAGATTCACTGAACACTGAAGCTTTCTTT	14	-	TRBV19	TRBJ1-1	few
CASRDGRTRSGNTIYF	TGCGCCAGCAGGGACGGAAGGACAAGGTCTGGAAACACCATATATTTT	16	-	TRBV10-1	TRBJ1-3	-
CSVSSGPAAYEQYF	TGCAGCGTTTCCTCCGGGCCGGCTGCCTACGAGCAGTACTTC	14	-	TRBV29-1	TRBJ2-7	few
CASSLQGQGNYGYTF	TGTGCCAGCAGTTTACAGGGACAGGGGAACTATGGCTACACCTTC	15	TRBD1	TRBV28	TRBJ1-2	many
CATSTLNMGTGGNSPLHF	TGTGCCACCTCAACCCTTAACATGGGGACAGGCGGAAATTCACCCCTCCACTTT	18	TRBD1	TRBV6-2/TRBV6-3	TRBJ1-6	-